The 13 T cell receptor beta chains in this list originate from one sample, sequenced in a study of shared clonotypes between healthy human individuals. Sequenced by immunoSEQ multiplex PCR; TCRdb stores in-frame clones only, minus some. The table lists about 680,000 clones, 92% of them singletons. Positively selected for CCR7, the CD45RO-negative cells used as naive CD8 cells excluded terminally differentiated effector memory CD45RA+ cells. The sequencing input was naive CD8+ T cells sorted from blood. The receptor source for this set is a man aged 25 to 45 in good health.

J is TRBJ2-5 and V is TRBV2; no definite D call. Looked up from germline, CDR1 is SNHLY and CDR2 is FYNNEI. The length of the CDR3 is 15 residues. V lost 0 bases, J lost 2 bases, and 10 bases lay in between. Written as DNA, the CDR3 is TGTGCCAGCAGTGAAGCCGGAGTACGGCAAGAGACCCAGTACTTC. Translating it yields CASSEAGVRQETQYF.

This clone was observed a single time. The same CDR3 also results from other DNA sequences found in this sample. The chain links TRBV9 to TRBJ2-7; D ambiguous. V lost 0 bases and J lost 2, with 9 bases in between. This CDR3 spans 14 amino acids. Per germline, CDR1 SGDLS and CDR2 YYNGEE. This chain's CDR3 is CASSVADGTYEQYF. In nucleotides, the CDR3 is TGTGCCAGCAGCGTAGCGGACGGAACCTACGAGCAGTACTTC.

V gene TRBV5-1 combines with J gene TRBJ1-5; 10 nucleotides align to TRBD1. Germline V gene data show CDR1 as SGHRS and CDR2 as YFSETQ. Germline trimming cut 0 bases from V and 6 bases from J; bases unmatched to any gene: 9. CDR3 length: 17 residues. For the CDR3, the DNA is TGCGCCAGCAGCTTGGCCGGACAGGGGGAGAGGGCTCAGCCCCAGCATTTT. Its protein product is CASSLAGQGERAQPQHF.

CDR3 loop: CASRDRALANTDTQYF. The CDR3 DNA follows: TGTGCCAGCAGAGACCGCGCGCTAGCGAACACAGATACGCAGTATTTT. The chain uses TRBV7-2 and TRBJ2-3, with D possibly TRBD2 on 6 matching bases. V dropped 6 bases and J dropped 2 bases, with 18 bases sitting between them. The germline gives CDR1 SGHTA, CDR2 FQGNSA. The CDR3 loop spans 16 amino acids.

Note on this clone: Other DNA sequences in the sample encode the same CDR3. The J gene is TRBJ2-7, the V gene TRBV9, with no clear D. V lost 0 bases to trimming and J lost 3 bases, with 10 bases between them. The CDR3 consists of 14 residues. The V gene's germline CDR1 is SGDLS and CDR2 YYNGEE. CDR3 amino acids: CASSVVAGDYEQYF. CDR3 DNA sequence: TGTGCCAGCAGCGTAGTAGCTGGGGACTACGAGCAGTACTTC.

This clone was seen once. The chain carries TRBV29-1 and TRBJ1-1; maybe TRBD1 (6 bases). There are 14 residues in the CDR3. CDR1 is SQVTM, CDR2 ANQGSEA, per germline. Trimming stripped 4 bases from V and 3 bases from J, with 15 bases between. CDR3: CSVVVQGRDTEAFF. The CDR3 DNA follows: TGCAGCGTTGTGGTCCAGGGGCGAGACACTGAAGCTTTCTTT.

CDR3 sequence: CASSPRQGVSSYEQYF. For the CDR3, the DNA is TGTGCCAGCAGCCCTAGACAGGGGGTCTCCTCCTACGAGCAGTACTTC. The chain joins TRBV11-2 to TRBJ2-7, with 9 bases that match TRBD1. The trim removed 5 bases at V and 0 bases at J, leaving 8 bases unmatched. The CDR3 is made up of 16 amino acids. The germline V gene encodes CDR1 SGHAT and CDR2 FQNNGV.

The chain is built from TRBV18 and TRBJ2-7; 8 bases map to TRBD2. V lost 6 bases and J lost 2; bases outside the gene matches: 6. The CDR3 sequence is 14 residues long. CDR1 KGHSH and CDR2 LQKENI come from the germline V gene. In DNA, the CDR3 is TGTGCCAGCTCGGCGGCGGGAGGTCCCTACGAGCAGTACTTC. It codes for CASSAAGGPYEQYF.

The chain links TRBV12-5 to TRBJ2-1; either TRBD1 or TRBD2 may supply D (6 bases each). The CDR3 loop spans 15 amino acids. Trimming took 0 bases from V and 7 from J, leaving 13 bases between them. The germline CDR1 and CDR2 sequences are LGHNT and FRNRAP. CDR3 protein: CASGLVVGGGNEQFF. CDR3 sequence (DNA): TGTGCTAGTGGTTTGGTAGTAGGAGGGGGGAATGAGCAGTTCTTC.

The V and J genes are TRBV15 and TRBJ2-2; D is unresolved. Germline values: CDR1 LNHNV, CDR2 YYDKDF (reference sequence). The CDR3 has 13 amino acids. V was trimmed by 7 bases and J by 4 bases, leaving 10 bases between them. This chain's CDR3 is CATKPMGTGELFF. The DNA of the CDR3 is TGTGCCACCAAGCCAATGGGCACCGGGGAGCTGTTTTTT.

V is TRBV4-1 and J is TRBJ2-7, with 8 bases lining up with TRBD2. Germline CDR1 MGHRA, CDR2 YSYEKL. CDR3 length: 15 amino acids. Trimming cost V 0 bases and J 2 bases; bases outside gene matches: 3. CDR3 protein: CASSQEGTSPYEQYF. CDR3 DNA: TGCGCCAGCAGCCAAGAAGGGACTAGTCCCTACGAGCAGTACTTC.

The V gene is TRBV11-3, the J gene TRBJ2-1, with 7 bases aligning to TRBD1. Germline V lookup: CDR1 SGHNT, CDR2 YENEEA. The CDR3 is 14 amino acids. V shed 5 bases and J 4 bases; nucleotides not matched to a gene: 5. Here the CDR3 DNA reads TGTGCCAGCAGCAACCGGGACAGATACAATGAGCAGTTCTTC. It codes for CASSNRDRYNEQFF. Supplemented by reference TRBV11-3 and TRBJ2-1, the full variable domain reads EAGVVQSPRYKIIEKKQPVAFWCNPISGHNTLYWYLQNLGQGPELLIRYENEEAVDDSQLPKDRFSAERLKGVDSTLKIQPAELGDSAVYLCASSNRDRYNEQFFGPGTRLTVL.

The V and J genes are TRBV14 and TRBJ2-7; TRBD1 matches at 7 bases. V was clipped by 0 bases and J by 3 bases; unmatched bases: 11. The germline CDR1 and CDR2 sequences are SGHDN and FVKESK. The CDR3 covers 17 residues. The CDR3 protein is CASSQDFGQVPNYEQYF. Here the CDR3 DNA reads TGTGCCAGCAGCCAAGATTTCGGACAGGTTCCAAACTACGAGCAGTACTTC.